This T cell receptor beta chain was sequenced in a study of T-cell reconstitution after alpha-beta-depleted transplantation in children. Germline CDR1 is MGHRA and CDR2 is YSYEKL. Trimming removed 0 bases at V and 5 bases at J, with 16 bases between. CDR3 length equals 16 residues. Unique molecular identifiers were incorporated into the prepared TCRbeta library. In TCRdb, the PCR reads were re-called with MiXCR into one record per CDR3 protein. The sample has 200,000 to 250,000 distinct CDR3 sequences, roughly 8.2% seen once. This clonotype was seen ten or more times. The antigen remains unidentified. Study results and limitations: About two months after transplant, alpha-beta T cells reportedly came from several hundred expanded graft clones. Hyperexpanded clones declined; after one year, newly produced T cells mostly supplied diversity. Day-60 TCRbeta diversity that was high in some patients was derived from surviving recipient T cells and thymic progenitors.

The sample here was PBMCs, mostly from graft donor cells, taken 180 days after TCRalphabeta/CD19-depleted stem cell transplant. The origin of this receptor is a male patient younger than 18 who had a stem cell transplant for acute lymphoblastic leukemia, so the T cells may come from the graft donor. The chain recombines TRBV4-1 with TRBJ1-2; TRBD1 is a possible D gene (6 bases). The CDR3 sequence is CASSQDVRDRWYGYTF. DNA of the CDR3: TGCGCCAGCAGCCAAGATGTAAGAGACAGGTGGTATGGCTACACCTTC.